This T cell receptor (beta chain) stems from a study of beta chain features in type 1 diabetes. Of the isolated RNA, all was reverse transcribed, and so the sequenced material was expressed TCRB transcripts. Assay used: immunoSEQ multiplex PCR; TCRdb lists only in-frame clones, some missing. The profile shows 600,000 or so clones, 9.5% to 15% of them singletons. Points from the study as a whole: For TCRB rearrangement, an influence of HLA type remained unresolved here. Among all four CD4+ subsets, Type 1 diabetes patients had TCRB CDR3s that were moderately but significantly shorter. Type 1 diabetes patients had VDJ junctions that carried fewer insertions and more deletions.

Only a few counts were recorded for this clone. Its antigen is not identified. Trimming pared 2 bases from V and 5 bases from J, leaving 13 bases between. Germline V gives CDR1 KGHSH, CDR2 LQKENI. CDR3 size: 14 residues. The receptor was derived from a man aged 25 to 40 with type 1 diabetes. The chain links TRBV18 to TRBJ2-7; perhaps TRBD1 as D (5 bases). What was sequenced was naive CD4+ T cells from blood. CDR3 protein: CASSPVDRNNEQYF. The CDR3 DNA is TGTGCCAGCTCACCAGTTGACAGAAACAACGAGCAGTACTTC.